This T cell receptor beta chain was sequenced for a study of glioma-infiltrating T cells. Study-wide results and limits: Very few CDR3 sequences were shared between tissue and blood. Tissue-blood divergence was below expectation in non-neoplastic patients, above in gliomas.

V was shortened by 8 bases and J by 3 bases, with 20 bases between the two germline ends. Germline V gene lookup returns CDR1 SGHNT and CDR2 YYREEE (reference sequence). CDR3 length: 15 residues. Using RNA template, CDR3s of TCR alpha and beta were amplified with iRepertoire arm-PCR. For one-step reverse transcription and amplification, 100-400 ng of tissue mRNA or PBMC total RNA was used. Each CDR3 protein is one row after TCRdb ran MiXCR on the multiplex PCR reads. The sample consists of some 180,000 distinct CDR3 sequences, over 25% of them appearing once. To note about this clonotype: Its antigen is currently unknown.

The sequence was collected from a human donor with low-grade glioma or glioblastoma, undergoing nonglioma brain surgery, or in good health (not recorded which). The genes are TRBV5-4 and TRBJ1-1; possibly TRBD1 for D (5 bases). The specimen sequenced was glioma tissue, nonneoplastic brain tissue, or PBMCs (not recorded which). This chain's CDR3 is CARSGPGVGDTEAFF. CDR3 nucleotide sequence: TGTGCCAGAAGCGGTCCGGGGGTTGGTGACACTGAAGCTTTCTTT.